The 10 T cell receptor beta chains below were found in one sample sequenced in a study of shared clonotypes between healthy human individuals (dated by TCRdb to the early 2020s). The library was generated by the immunoSEQ multiplex PCR assay. In its TCRdb copy, this immuneACCESS table keeps in-frame sequences only and misses some clones. Where compared with another copy, unresolved V genes explain less than half of these, and the others have no known cause. The sample records some 2,500,000 clones, over 85% of which are singletons. Jointly, the top ten make up approximately 0.36% of the sample. The sample was naive CD4+ T cells from PBMCs. What this sample's cell subset or site label stands for: CD45RA+ positively selected. The receptor source for this set is a man aged 18 to 30 in good health. Some clones in this sample may be carry-over from other donors' samples.

This chain links TRBV7-9 with TRBJ2-3; 8 bases map to TRBD1. CDR1 and CDR2 (germline): SEHNR, FQNEAQ (reference sequence). V was clipped by 0 bases and J by 8 bases; unmatched bases: 10. The CDR3 has 16 residues. CDR3: CASSLARQGARVTQYF. In nucleotides, the CDR3 is TGTGCCAGCAGCTTAGCGCGGCAGGGGGCGCGAGTTACGCAGTATTTT. The entire variable domain, with the rest obtained from reference TRBV7-9 and TRBJ2-3, is as follows: DTGVSQNPRHKITKRGQNVTFRCDPISEHNRLYWYRQTLGQGPEFLTYFQNEAQLEKSRLLSDRFSAERPKGSFSTLEIQRTEQGDSAMYLCASSLARQGARVTQYFGPGTRLTVL.

The table lists this clone with a count of one. V usage is TRBV9 and J usage is TRBJ2-1; D might be TRBD1 (6 bases). CDR3 length: 18 amino acids. Per the germline V gene, CDR1 is SGDLS and CDR2 is YYNGEE. Trimming shortened V by 3 bases and J by 3 bases, and 22 bases separated the two germline ends. This chain's CDR3 is CASSERLSGTYDYNEQFF. The CDR3 region has the DNA TGTGCCAGCAGCGAACGGCTTTCCGGGACATATGACTACAATGAGCAGTTCTTC.

This clone was seen once. This sequence joins TRBV7-2 and TRBJ2-1, with 12 positions matching TRBD2. Losses at the gene ends were 5 bases for V and 3 bases for J; bases not matched to a gene: 2. The germline V gene encodes CDR1 SGHTA and CDR2 FQGNSA. The CDR3 is 15 amino acids. CDR3 in amino acids: CASSVLAGGYNEQFF. CDR3 DNA sequence: TGTGCCAGCAGCGTACTAGCGGGAGGCTACAATGAGCAGTTCTTC.

The table lists this clone with a count of one. The chain recombines TRBV5-6 with TRBJ2-3; 9 bases align to TRBD1. This CDR3 has 16 residues. Germline loops: CDR1 SGHDT, CDR2 YYEEEE. J was trimmed by 3 bases and V by 2 bases; bases with no gene match: 7. The CDR3 DNA is TGTGCCAGCAGCTTCGAAACAGGGGGCACAACAGATACGCAGTATTTT. Translating gives CASSFETGGTTDTQYF.

CDR3 nucleotide sequence: TGCGCCAGCAGCCAATCTGGGACACCTGGGGCCAACGTCCTGACTTTC. Residues: CASSQSGTPGANVLTF. This sequence joins TRBV4-1 and TRBJ2-6; D is possibly TRBD1 (6 bases). CDR3 length: 16 residues. The germline V gene encodes CDR1 MGHRA and CDR2 YSYEKL. Trimming removed 2 bases at V and 2 bases at J, with 10 bases between.

The chain links TRBV29-1 to TRBJ2-7; D perhaps matches TRBD1 (5 bases). The CDR3 extends over 13 amino acids. Germline CDR1 is SQVTM and CDR2 is ANQGSEA. Trimming took 0 bases from V and 5 from J, leaving 11 bases between them. This chain's CDR3 is CSVEDGVRDEQYF. DNA for the CDR3: TGCAGCGTTGAAGATGGCGTCAGGGACGAGCAGTACTTC.

The V and J genes are TRBV11-2 and TRBJ2-5; D is unresolved. V lost 7 bases and J lost 7, with 16 bases in between. CDR3 length: 13 amino acids. Germline-derived CDR1 and CDR2 are SGHAT and FQNNGV. The CDR3 DNA follows: TGTGCCAGCAACCCCTCGCGGTTCGGGACCCAGTACTTC. It is translated as CASNPSRFGTQYF.

The V call is TRBV25-1, the J call TRBJ2-5; 13 bases fit TRBD2. The J call may be incorrect, as the DNA end agrees better with TRBJ2-7. Germline V lookup: CDR1 MGHDK, CDR2 SYGVNS. CDR3 size: 17 residues. DNA of the CDR3: TGTGCCAGCAGTGCCCCGGGACTAGCGGGGCGTTCCTACGAGCAGTACTTC. Amino acid sequence: CASSAPGLAGRSYEQYF.

This clone came up once. The chain's CDR3 is CASSPDARGSGTQYF. CDR3 nucleotide sequence: TGTGCCAGCAGCCCTGACGCCAGGGGCTCGGGGACCCAGTACTTC. The chain uses TRBV7-9 and TRBJ2-5, with D maybe TRBD1 (6 bases). The V and J ends lost 5 bases and 7 bases respectively, with 20 bases between them. Germline V gene data show CDR1 as SEHNR and CDR2 as FQNEAQ (reference sequence). This CDR3 has 15 residues. The full variable domain, its missing parts supplied by reference TRBV7-9 and TRBJ2-5, is DTGVSQNPRHKITKRGQNVTFRCDPISEHNRLYWYRQTLGQGPEFLTYFQNEAQLEKSRLLSDRFSAERPKGSFSTLEIQRTEQGDSAMYLCASSPDARGSGTQYFGPGTRLLVL.

The chain has TRBV7-9 and TRBJ1-3; D is unclear. CDR3 length equals 12 residues. Germline loops: CDR1 SEHNR, CDR2 FQNEAQ (reference sequence). Trimming cost V 8 bases and J 7 bases, with 12 bases left between them. The CDR3 reads CASFLDSNTIYF. Written as DNA, the CDR3 is TGTGCCAGCTTTTTAGATTCGAACACCATATATTTT.